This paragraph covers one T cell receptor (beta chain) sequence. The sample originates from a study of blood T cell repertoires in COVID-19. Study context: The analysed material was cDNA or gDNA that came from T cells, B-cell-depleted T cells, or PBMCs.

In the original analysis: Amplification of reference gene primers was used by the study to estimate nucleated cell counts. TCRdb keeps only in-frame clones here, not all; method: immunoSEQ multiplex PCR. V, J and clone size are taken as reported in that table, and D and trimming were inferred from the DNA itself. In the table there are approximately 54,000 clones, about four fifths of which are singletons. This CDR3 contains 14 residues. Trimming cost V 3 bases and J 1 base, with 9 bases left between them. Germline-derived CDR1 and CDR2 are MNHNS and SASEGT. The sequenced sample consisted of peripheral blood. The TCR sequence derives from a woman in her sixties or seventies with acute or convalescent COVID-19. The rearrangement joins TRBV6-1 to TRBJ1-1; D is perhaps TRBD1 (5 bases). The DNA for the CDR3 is TGTGCCAGCAGTGAGTGGGGCCGGAACACTGAAGCTTTCTTT. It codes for CASSEWGRNTEAFF.